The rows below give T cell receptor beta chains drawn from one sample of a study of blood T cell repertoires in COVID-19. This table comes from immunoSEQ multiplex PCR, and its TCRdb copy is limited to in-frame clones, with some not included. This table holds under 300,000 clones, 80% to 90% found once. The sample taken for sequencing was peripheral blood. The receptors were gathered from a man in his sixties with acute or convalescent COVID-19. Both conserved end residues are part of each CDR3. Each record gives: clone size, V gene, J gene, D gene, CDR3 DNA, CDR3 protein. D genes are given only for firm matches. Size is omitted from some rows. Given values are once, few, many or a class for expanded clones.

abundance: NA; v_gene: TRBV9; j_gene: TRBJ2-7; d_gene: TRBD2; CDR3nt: TGTGCCAGCAGCCCACATCCGAGGGCTAGCGGGACCCCCTACGAGCAGTACTTC; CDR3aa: CASSPHPRASGTPYEQYF
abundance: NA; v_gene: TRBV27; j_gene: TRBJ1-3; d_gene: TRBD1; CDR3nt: TGTGCCAGCAGTCCGATGGGACAGGGGGCAAACACCATATATTTT; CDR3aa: CASSPMGQGANTIYF
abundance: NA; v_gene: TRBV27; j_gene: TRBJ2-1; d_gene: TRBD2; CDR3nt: TGTGCCAGCAGTTTAGACGGTTTGGGACTAGCGGGAGGCAGGAATGAGCAGTTCTTC; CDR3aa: CASSLDGLGLAGGRNEQFF
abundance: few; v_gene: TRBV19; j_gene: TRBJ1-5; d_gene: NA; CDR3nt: TGTGCCAGTAGTATAGATTGGGCCCAGCCCCAGCATTTT; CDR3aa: CASSIDWAQPQHF
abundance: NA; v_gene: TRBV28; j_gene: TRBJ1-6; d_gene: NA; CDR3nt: TGTGCCAGCAGTTTTTTCAGGGGAAGCGGAGACTCACCCCTCCACTTT; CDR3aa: CASSFFRGSGDSPLHF
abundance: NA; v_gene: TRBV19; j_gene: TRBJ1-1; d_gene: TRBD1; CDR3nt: TGTGCCAGTAGTATCCGGGACAGGGGGCGGATCACTGAAGCTTTCTTT; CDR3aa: CASSIRDRGRITEAFF
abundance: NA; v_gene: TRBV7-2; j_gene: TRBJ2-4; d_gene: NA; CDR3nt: TGTGCCAGCAGCTTAAAATCTTGGCCAATCTTC; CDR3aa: CASSLKSWPIF
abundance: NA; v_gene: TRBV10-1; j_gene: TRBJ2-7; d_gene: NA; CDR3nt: TGCGCCAGCAGTGATGATATGGTTCCGCGCTACGAGCAGTACTTC; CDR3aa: CASSDDMVPRYEQYF
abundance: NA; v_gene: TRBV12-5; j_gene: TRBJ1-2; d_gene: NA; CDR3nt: TGTGCTAGTGGTCCGATGGGGGGGAACTATGGCTACACCTTC; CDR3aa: CASGPMGGNYGYTF
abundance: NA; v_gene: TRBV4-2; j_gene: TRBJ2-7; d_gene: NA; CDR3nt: TGTGCCAGCAGCCCACTTGAGTCATACGGCGAGCAGTACTTC; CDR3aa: CASSPLESYGEQYF
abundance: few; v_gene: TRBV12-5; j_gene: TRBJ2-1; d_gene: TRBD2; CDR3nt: TGTGCTAGTGGTTTGGTAACGAGACTAGCGGGAGGGCAGTTCTTC; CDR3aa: CASGLVTRLAGGQFF
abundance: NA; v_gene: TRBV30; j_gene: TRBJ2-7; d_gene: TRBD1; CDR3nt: TGTGCCTGGAGTGTCGACAGGGTCTTGCCCTACGAGCAGTACTTC; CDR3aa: CAWSVDRVLPYEQYF
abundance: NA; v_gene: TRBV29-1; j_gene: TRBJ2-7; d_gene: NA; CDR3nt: TGCAGCGTTGATTTAAACAGTGGGCCCACCTACGAGCAGTACTTC; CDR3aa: CSVDLNSGPTYEQYF
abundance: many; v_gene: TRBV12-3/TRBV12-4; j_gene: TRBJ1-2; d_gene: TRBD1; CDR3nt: TGTGCCAGCACCCAGGGGGCGGGTGGCTACACCTTC; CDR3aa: CASTQGAGGYTF
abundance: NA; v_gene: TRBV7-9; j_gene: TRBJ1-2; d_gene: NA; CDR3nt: TGTGCCAGCAGCTATCAGGGATCCTTCTATGGCTACACCTTC; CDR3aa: CASSYQGSFYGYTF
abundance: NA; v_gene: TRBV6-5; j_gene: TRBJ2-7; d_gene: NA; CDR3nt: TGTGCCAGCAGAACCGGGGGGCGCGAGCAGTACTTC; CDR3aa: CASRTGGREQYF
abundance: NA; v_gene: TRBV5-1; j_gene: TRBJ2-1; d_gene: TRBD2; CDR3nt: TGCGCCAGCAGCTCGAGACTAGCGAGCAATGAGCAGTTCTTC; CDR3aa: CASSSRLASNEQFF
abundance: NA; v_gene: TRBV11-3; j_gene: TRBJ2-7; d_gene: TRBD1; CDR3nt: TGTGCCAGCAGCTCCCCGGGACAGGGGACCTACGAGCAGTACTTC; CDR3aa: CASSSPGQGTYEQYF